This entry lists 14 T cell receptor beta chains sequenced from one sample in a study of T-cell reconstitution after alpha-beta-depleted transplantation in children. Unique molecular identifiers were used to barcode this TCRbeta library. One entry per CDR3 protein results from TCRdb running MiXCR on the PCR reads. The table lists 500,000 to 650,000 distinct CDR3 sequences, 10% to 12% of them singletons, with approximately 15% in the top ten. The sequences come from PBMCs, mostly from graft donor cells, collected 180 days after TCRalphabeta/CD19-depleted stem cell transplant. Every receptor here comes from a female patient between 2 and 15 years old who had a stem cell transplant for aplastic anemia, so the T cells may come from the graft donor.

This clonotype appeared a few times. The rearrangement links TRBV7-8 to TRBJ2-1, with D possibly being TRBD2 (6 bases). Trimming took off 3 bases at V and 1 base at J, with 13 bases between the two ends. The CDR3 is 16 residues long. Germline loops: CDR1 SGHVS, CDR2 FQNEAQ. CDR3 residues: CASSFSEGRSYNEQFF. The DNA of the CDR3 is TGTGCCAGCAGCTTTTCGGAGGGCCGGTCCTACAATGAGCAGTTCTTC.

V is TRBV11-3 and J is TRBJ2-1, with 12 bases fitting TRBD2. CDR1 SGHNT and CDR2 YENEEA come from the germline V gene. V lost 8 bases, J lost 6 bases, and 8 bases stayed unmatched. The CDR3 length is 15 residues. The CDR3 spells CASASSGRASNEQFF. The CDR3 nucleotides read TGTGCCAGCGCCTCTAGCGGGAGGGCCTCCAATGAGCAGTTCTTC. Full variable domain (remainder filled in from reference TRBV11-3 and TRBJ2-1): EAGVVQSPRYKIIEKKQPVAFWCNPISGHNTLYWYLQNLGQGPELLIRYENEEAVDDSQLPKDRFSAERLKGVDSTLKIQPAELGDSAVYLCASASSGRASNEQFFGPGTRLTVL.

The chain couples TRBV7-2 to TRBJ2-1; the D call may be TRBD1 or TRBD2 (6 bases each). The germline V gene has CDR1 SGHTA and CDR2 FQGNSA. Trimming took 10 bases from V and 10 from J, leaving 17 bases between them. This CDR3 comprises 12 residues. The CDR3 protein is CATRGTSREQFF. The DNA of the CDR3 is TGTGCCACTCGGGGGACATCAAGAGAGCAGTTCTTC.

This clonotype was found a few times. The chain couples TRBV11-2 to TRBJ2-1; D gene uncertain. From germline, CDR1 is SGHAT and CDR2 FQNNGV. V lost 0 bases, J lost 0 bases, and 12 bases lay in between. This CDR3 has 17 residues. The CDR3 here is CASSLERSLSSYNEQFF. As DNA, the CDR3 is TGTGCCAGCAGCTTAGAGAGGAGTTTGAGCTCCTACAATGAGCAGTTCTTC.

This clonotype was seen only a few times. The gene calls are TRBV18 and TRBJ2-1, with 9 nucleotides matching TRBD2. The CDR3 loop spans 17 amino acids. The ends lost 1 base at V and 7 bases at J; junction bases unmatched: 11. CDR1 and CDR2 (germline): KGHSH, LQKENI. This CDR3 reads CASSPRSSGSRGNEQFF. The CDR3 DNA sequence: TGTGCCAGCTCACCACGGAGTAGCGGGAGTCGGGGGAATGAGCAGTTCTTC. Drawing the rest from reference TRBV18 and TRBJ2-1, the complete variable domain is NAGVMQNPRHLVRRRGQEARLRCSPMKGHSHVYWYRQLPEEGLKFMVYLQKENIIDESGMPKERFSAEFPKEGPSILRIQQVVRGDSAAYFCASSPRSSGSRGNEQFFGPGTRLTVL.

This rearrangement joins TRBV27 to TRBJ2-1, with D unresolved. Germline loops: CDR1 MNHEY, CDR2 SMNVEV (reference sequence). The CDR3 consists of 15 residues. Trimming cost V 2 bases and J 8 bases, with 16 bases left between them. The chain's CDR3 is CASSLPHQRLDEQFF. The CDR3 bases are TGTGCCAGCAGTTTACCTCACCAACGGCTCGATGAGCAGTTCTTC.

Only one count was recorded for this clonotype. Possible read error: a much larger clone is one base away. The rearrangement uses TRBV7-9 and TRBJ2-7; 7 bases agree with TRBD2. Germline CDR1 SEHNR, CDR2 FQNEAQ (reference sequence). The CDR3 totals 15 residues. Trimming removed 10 bases from V and 3 bases from J; junction bases left unmatched: 15. CDR3 residues: CAIDTSRSGVYEQYV. Written as DNA, the CDR3 is TGTGCCATCGATACTAGCAGGAGCGGGGTCTACGAGCAGTACGTC.

The rearrangement links TRBV21-1 to TRBJ1-1; the table's D call of TRBD1 was not tested on the DNA. TRBV21-1 is recorded as a pseudogene. The CDR3 consists of 11 residues. The CDR3 sequence: CNPGQHSEAFF. In nucleotides, the CDR3 is TGTAACCCGGGACAGCACTCGGAAGCTTTCTTT.

This clonotype was observed a handful of times. The chain has TRBV12-3 or TRBV12-4 and TRBJ2-1, with TRBD2 matching 8 bases. This CDR3 is 16 amino acids long. J was trimmed by 5 bases and V by 0 bases; bases with no gene match: 6. CDR3: CASSLAALAANNEQFF. CDR3 nucleotide sequence: TGTGCCAGCAGTTTAGCCGCACTAGCGGCAAACAATGAGCAGTTCTTC.

V gene TRBV6-5 combines with J gene TRBJ2-1; 10 bases are a match to TRBD2. This CDR3 has 14 residues. From germline, CDR1 is MNHEY and CDR2 SVGAGI. Unmatched junction bases numbered 3, after V lost 2 bases and J lost 8 bases. The CDR3 DNA sequence: TGTGCCAGCAGTTACCGACTAGCGGGCTATGAGCAGTTCTTC. Translated: CASSYRLAGYEQFF.

This clonotype was seen ten or more times. CDR3 loop: CSVATLMNTEAFF. The CDR3 DNA is TGCAGCGTTGCGACCTTGATGAACACTGAAGCTTTCTTT. J is TRBJ1-1 and V is TRBV29-1, with unresolved D. CDR3 length: 13 residues. Trimming took off 4 bases at V and 0 bases at J, with 9 bases between the two ends. Germline CDR1 SQVTM, CDR2 ANQGSEA.

The chain carries TRBV19 and TRBJ2-7; unclear D gene. Trimming took 4 bases from V and 1 from J, leaving 5 bases between them. Germline V gene data show CDR1 as LNHDA and CDR2 as SQIVND (reference sequence). This CDR3 region has 12 residues. The DNA of the CDR3 is TGTGCCAGTAGTAAGGAGTCCTACGAGCAGTACTTC. Its protein is CASSKESYEQYF.

The table lists this clonotype with a few counts. The chain joins TRBV27 to TRBJ2-1; TRBD2 is a possible D gene (6 bases). The CDR3 has 16 residues. Germline lookup yields CDR1 MNHEY and CDR2 SMNVEV (reference sequence). Trimming shortened V by 7 bases and J by 9 bases, and 25 bases separated the two germline ends. The CDR3 sequence is CASTHAPGPVGGEQFF. The CDR3 DNA is TGTGCCAGCACCCACGCCCCGGGGCCCGTCGGGGGTGAGCAGTTCTTC.

The V and J genes are TRBV7-2 and TRBJ1-5, with D maybe TRBD1 (5 bases). The germline V gene has CDR1 SGHTA and CDR2 FQGNSA. The CDR3 has 15 residues. Trimming stripped 2 bases from V and 4 bases from J, with 12 bases between. CDR3 in DNA: TGTGCCAGCAGCTTAATGGCAGGGATGAATCAGCCCCAGCATTTT. Translating it yields CASSLMAGMNQPQHF.